Presented here are 20 T cell receptor beta chains from one specimen sequenced in a study of human T cells and chemical hapten exposure. TCRdb recomputed calls from the RACE reads with MiXCR, one row per CDR3 protein. The data show over 45,000 distinct CDR3 sequences, about 3.9% seen once. Documented time point: healthy volunteer bleed at 2 weeks. Whole blood, unfractionated, served as the material for total RNA extraction. Input material: whole blood. These receptors were taken from a female donor in good health. Some clones in this sample may be carry-over from other donors' samples.

In its sample, this clonotype was seen many times. V usage is TRBV2 and J usage is TRBJ2-3; 7 nucleotides align to TRBD1. Germline CDR1 SNHLY, CDR2 FYNNEI. The V and J ends lost 6 bases and 3 bases, in that order; junction bases with no gene match: 9. The CDR3 is 15 amino acids. CDR3 bases: TGTGCCAGCAGACCGACAGGGACACCGACAGATACGCAGTATTTT. Its protein is CASRPTGTPTDTQYF.

This clonotype was seen repeatedly, ten times or more. The chain links TRBV12-3 or TRBV12-4 to TRBJ2-1; D unclear. With 2 bases removed from V and 4 bases from J, the gap between germline ends came to 12 bases. The CDR3 has 15 amino acids. The CDR3 spells CASSLLSVGYNEQFF. DNA for the CDR3: TGTGCCAGCAGTTTATTAAGCGTCGGGTACAATGAGCAGTTCTTC.

This clonotype was seen at least ten times. V usage is TRBV20-1 and J usage is TRBJ1-6; D is unclear. V lost 8 bases and J lost 6, with 11 bases in between. This CDR3 has 12 residues. Germline V lookup: CDR1 DFQATT, CDR2 SNEGSKA (reference sequence). CDR3 region: CSPQVGNSPLHF. Written as DNA, the CDR3 is TGCAGTCCGCAAGTTGGTAATTCACCCCTCCACTTT.

This clonotype was recorded at least ten times. The chain combines TRBV29-1 with TRBJ1-1; maybe TRBD1 (6 bases). The CDR3 sequence is 15 residues long. The V gene lost 3 bases and the J gene lost 2 bases, with 16 bases spanning the gap. Germline CDR1 is SQVTM and CDR2 is ANQGSEA. This CDR3 reads CSVDWAGVSNTEAFF. CDR3 DNA sequence: TGCAGCGTTGATTGGGCAGGGGTGAGTAACACTGAAGCTTTCTTT. The entire variable domain, with the rest obtained from reference TRBV29-1 and TRBJ1-1, is as follows: SAVISQKPSRDICQRGTSLTIQCQVDSQVTMMFWYRQQPGQSLTLIATANQGSEATYESGFVIDKFPISRPNLTFSTLTVSNMSPEDSSIYLCSVDWAGVSNTEAFFGQGTRLTVV.

There are many counts of this clonotype. The rearrangement uses TRBV3-1 and TRBJ2-3; D gene unclear. V lost 2 bases and J lost 5, with 2 bases in between. The germline V gene encodes CDR1 LGHDT and CDR2 YNNKEL (reference sequence). The CDR3 runs 11 residues. Here the CDR3 reads CASSQLDTQYF. The CDR3 DNA reads TGTGCCAGCAGCCAACTAGATACGCAGTATTTT.

In this sample, this clonotype turned up many times. The J gene is TRBJ2-2, the V gene TRBV27; no definite D call. Trimming left V 8 bases short and J 5 bases short, with 9 bases between. The CDR3 contains 12 residues. CDR1 and CDR2 from the germline V gene are MNHEY and SMNVEV (reference sequence). The CDR3 region has the DNA TGTGCCAGCGGACGGGTGACCGGGGAGCTGTTTTTT. Protein: CASGRVTGELFF.

This clonotype was recorded many times. The J gene is TRBJ1-5, the V gene TRBV2; 7 positions match TRBD1. Unmatched junction bases numbered 10, after V lost 3 bases and J lost 2 bases. This CDR3 region has 17 residues. CDR1 and CDR2 (germline): SNHLY, FYNNEI. The CDR3 reads CASSELEGAEGNQPQHF. As DNA, the CDR3 is TGTGCCAGCAGTGAGCTCGAGGGGGCAGAAGGCAATCAGCCCCAGCATTTT.

This clonotype was recorded at least ten times. The J gene is TRBJ1-6, the V gene TRBV29-1; D unclear. CDR3 length: 13 residues. The V gene lost 1 base and the J gene lost 7 bases, with 8 bases spanning the gap. Germline lookup yields CDR1 SQVTM and CDR2 ANQGSEA. The CDR3 DNA reads TGCAGCGTTGAAGGTGACGGAAATTCACCCCTCCACTTT. Protein product: CSVEGDGNSPLHF.

This clonotype has at least ten counts. This chain connects TRBV5-1 to TRBJ1-1; D is ambiguous. The CDR3 extends over 15 amino acids. Germline CDR1 SGHRS, CDR2 YFSETQ. Trimming removed 0 bases from V and 3 bases from J, with 12 bases in between. CDR3 nucleotides: TGCGCCAGCAGCTTGGGGGGTGGTTTCGACACTGAAGCTTTCTTT. Its protein product is CASSLGGGFDTEAFF.

There are many counts of this clonotype. This rearrangement joins TRBV19 to TRBJ1-4, with D perhaps TRBD1 (5 bases). Germline V gene lookup returns CDR1 LNHDA and CDR2 SQIVND (reference sequence). The germline V and J ends were trimmed by 2 bases and 8 bases, with 24 bases remaining between them. This CDR3 has 18 amino acids. CDR3 nucleotides: TGTGCCAGTAGTATACCACCCCACGGACCAGTCGGGGACGAAAAACTGTTTTTT. Its translation: CASSIPPHGPVGDEKLFF.

This clonotype was seen many times. The V gene is TRBV5-5, the J gene TRBJ1-4, with D perhaps matching TRBD1 (6 bases). Looked up from germline, CDR1 is SGHKS and CDR2 is YYEKEE (reference sequence). With 0 bases removed from V and 5 bases from J, the gap between germline ends came to 8 bases. The CDR3 has 14 amino acids. For the CDR3, the DNA is TGTGCCAGCAGCTTGGGGACAGACAATGAAAAACTGTTTTTT. Translated: CASSLGTDNEKLFF.

At least ten counts were recorded for this clonotype. The V and J genes are TRBV7-2 and TRBJ1-5; no firm D call. The V and J ends lost 1 base and 4 bases respectively, with 8 bases between them. The CDR3 is made up of 14 amino acids. Germline CDR1 reads SGHTA; CDR2 reads FQGNSA. The CDR3: CASSLGGGNQPQHF. As DNA, the CDR3 is TGTGCCAGCAGCTTAGGAGGTGGAAATCAGCCCCAGCATTTT.

This clonotype was seen only a few times. This chain connects TRBV5-4 to TRBJ2-3; TRBD2 is a possible D gene (6 bases). Germline lookup yields CDR1 SGHNT and CDR2 YYREEE (reference sequence). The germline V and J ends were trimmed by 4 bases and 6 bases, with 21 bases remaining between them. The CDR3 runs to 16 residues. CDR3 protein: CASSPSPALASDTQYF. The CDR3 DNA is TGTGCCAGCAGCCCCTCTCCGGCCCTAGCGTCGGATACGCAGTATTTT.

This clonotype was seen many times. The chain joins TRBV25-1 to TRBJ1-2, with 7 bases identical to TRBD1. CDR1 and CDR2 from the germline V gene are MGHDK and SYGVNS. Trimming at V came to 9 bases and at J to 4 bases, leaving 11 bases not matched to a gene. The CDR3 spans 14 residues. CDR3 region: CASRHRDSIYGYTF. The CDR3 nucleotides read TGTGCCAGTCGTCACAGGGACAGCATCTATGGCTACACCTTC.

This clonotype was observed many times. The chain uses TRBV28 and TRBJ1-4, with 10 bases lining up with TRBD1. J was trimmed by 6 bases and V by 3 bases; bases with no gene match: 7. Germline V CDR1 and CDR2: MDHEN, SYDVKM. The CDR3 covers 16 residues. The CDR3 sequence: CASSFHRTGGDEKLFF. The CDR3 nucleotides read TGTGCCAGCAGTTTCCACCGGACAGGGGGAGATGAAAAACTGTTTTTT.

With regard to this clonotype: With a much larger clone just one base away, this may be a read error. The CDR3 here is CARIPRTYRGNEQFF. The CDR3 DNA follows: TGTGCCAGGATCCCCCGAACATACCGGGGCAATGAGCAGTTCTTC. The chain uses TRBV28 and TRBJ2-1; TRBD2 might be the D (5 bases). The CDR3 covers 15 residues. With 9 bases removed from V and 6 bases from J, the gap between germline ends came to 21 bases. Germline CDR1 and CDR2: MDHEN and SYDVKM.

This clonotype was observed many times. This sequence joins TRBV6-5 and TRBJ2-7; D possibly corresponds to TRBD1 (7 bases). Germline CDR1 and CDR2: MNHEY and SVGAGI. The V gene lost 0 bases and the J gene lost 3 bases, with 15 bases spanning the gap. This CDR3 region has 16 residues. The CDR3 loop is CASSYSTGQGGYEQYF. As DNA, the CDR3 is TGTGCCAGCAGTTACTCGACCGGGCAGGGGGGCTACGAGCAGTACTTC.

In this sample, this clonotype turned up many times. The chain carries TRBV20-1 and TRBJ2-2, with TRBD1 matching 9 bases. Unmatched junction bases numbered 9, after V lost 5 bases and J lost 5 bases. CDR1 DFQATT and CDR2 SNEGSKA come from the germline V gene (reference sequence). The length of the CDR3 is 15 residues. The CDR3 coding sequence is TGCAGTGCTTTAAACAGGGGGCGACGGACCGGGGAGCTGTTTTTT. Translating it yields CSALNRGRRTGELFF.

V usage is TRBV4-2 and J usage is TRBJ2-2; D is tentatively TRBD1 or TRBD2 (7 bases each). Germline lookup yields CDR1 LGHNA and CDR2 YNFKEQ. Trimming took off 4 bases at V and 6 bases at J, with 27 bases between the two ends. The CDR3 spans 19 residues. The CDR3 DNA follows: TGTGCCAGCAGCCTCTCCACCTCGACTAGCAGGGGGGTAGCCGGGGAGCTGTTTTTT. Protein: CASSLSTSTSRGVAGELFF.

This clonotype was counted at least ten times. This sequence joins TRBV11-1 and TRBJ2-7; unclear D gene. Trimming shortened V by 4 bases and J by 3 bases, and 7 bases separated the two germline ends. The CDR3 runs to 12 residues. Germline CDR1 is SGHAT and CDR2 is FQDESV (reference sequence). For the CDR3, the DNA is TGTGCCAGCAGCTACCTAATCTACGAGCAGTACTTC. Amino acids: CASSYLIYEQYF.